This note documents a single T cell receptor beta chain sequence. There is no known antigen for this receptor. No clone much larger than this one lies a single base away; base qualities are absent. This specimen comes from a study of T cell clones after liver transplantation (dated by TCRdb to 2018 to 2020). Background for the entire study: Samples were obtained from ITN030ST, a randomized trial in which withdrawal of immunosuppression was attempted within 2 years of liver transplantation. Donor-reactive T cell clones were identified using TCRbeta sequencing after a pre-transplant mixed lymphocyte reaction and were then followed in post-transplant blood. Third party-reactive TCRbeta sequences from pre-transplant MLRs were also identified as an antigen-independent comparator for donor-reactive sequences. Three of the eight recipients were HCV-positive; the others were transplanted for non-autoimmune, non-viral indications. The subjects received no induction therapy and were kept on standard immunosuppression until randomization at 12-24 months post-transplant. Tolerance meant complete immunosuppression withdrawal for at least one year without liver enzymes rising beyond twice the upper limit of normal. Blood samples were collected pre-transplant, then pre-randomization ahead of withdrawal, and finally post-randomization once withdrawal had either been completed or failed. The study cohort included 8 liver transplant recipients, of whom 3 were classified as tolerant and 5 as non-tolerant. What the research found in general, with its limitations: When repertoire turnover was taken into account, detection of donor-reactive sequences was significantly reduced in 7 of 8 subjects for CD4 and in 8 of 8 subjects for CD8. Since no allograft tissue specimens were available, donor-reactive T cells may have migrated into the graft instead of being deleted. Conclusions were preliminary, limited by small, heterogeneous patient numbers and non-standardized post-transplant time points. In most of the 8 subjects, circulating donor-reactive CD4 TCRbeta sequences decreased significantly after transplant, regardless of tolerance or HCV status. In two subjects, low numbers of available donor cells limited the measurable donor-reactive repertoire. Donor-reactive sequences declined more than third party-reactive ones, suggesting partial antigen-specific deletion unrelated to withdrawal success.

The label giving this sample's time point can be read as: pre-transplant. Unstimulated PBMCs, after thawing, were stained for CD3, CD4 and CD8 and then FACS-sorted into CD3+CD4+ and CD3+CD8+ populations. Each of the 8 studied subjects was randomized to immunosuppression withdrawal. The Qiagen DNeasy Blood and Tissue Kit was used for isolation of genomic DNA. Frozen genomic DNA underwent high-throughput TCRbeta CDR3 sequencing by immunoSEQ, including PCR amplification, mapping, bias correction and internal controls. As for the authors' bioinformatics: Productive rearrangements were kept, and unique TCRbeta sequences were defined by CDR3 nucleotide sequence plus V and J gene. For classification of a sequence as donor-reactive, at least 5-fold expansion in CFSE-low cells relative to unstimulated pre-transplant cells and a frequency of at least 0.01% were required. Minimum frequency thresholds were set for each subject on the basis of the unstimulated sample with the lowest template count, so that a detection power of at least 90% was ensured. Jensen-Shannon divergence between the top 1000 TCRbeta sequences post- versus pre-transplant served as the measure of repertoire turnover. Two-sided Fisher's exact tests were used to test for changes in how often donor-reactive sequences were detected. Not all clones reach the TCRdb copy of this immuneACCESS table, which keeps in-frame sequences only. Checked studies attribute under half of the gap to unresolved V genes and leave the rest unexplained. V and J calls and clone size come straight from that table; D and trimming were deduced from the DNA. In all, the sample holds about 100,000 clones, and roughly four fifths of those were seen once. The ten largest clones capture 0.99% of the sample.

From cysteine to phenylalanine, the CDR3 is 11 amino acids long. Only the CDR3 part of the read is kept: 33 bases, read in frame from the first base. V gives up 6 bases and J gives up 0 bases, and the segment between their germline ends measures 0 bases. Reading the germline V gene (reference sequence) gives CDR1 LNHDA and CDR2 SQIVND. This receptor was obtained from a human donor who received a liver transplant. The specimen comprised CD4+ T cells from blood, sampled before liver transplant. This chain is built from TRBV19 and TRBJ2-1, with the D gene too uncertain to name. The bases are TGTGCCAGTAGCTCCTACAATGAGCAGTTCTTC. It is translated as CASSSYNEQFF.